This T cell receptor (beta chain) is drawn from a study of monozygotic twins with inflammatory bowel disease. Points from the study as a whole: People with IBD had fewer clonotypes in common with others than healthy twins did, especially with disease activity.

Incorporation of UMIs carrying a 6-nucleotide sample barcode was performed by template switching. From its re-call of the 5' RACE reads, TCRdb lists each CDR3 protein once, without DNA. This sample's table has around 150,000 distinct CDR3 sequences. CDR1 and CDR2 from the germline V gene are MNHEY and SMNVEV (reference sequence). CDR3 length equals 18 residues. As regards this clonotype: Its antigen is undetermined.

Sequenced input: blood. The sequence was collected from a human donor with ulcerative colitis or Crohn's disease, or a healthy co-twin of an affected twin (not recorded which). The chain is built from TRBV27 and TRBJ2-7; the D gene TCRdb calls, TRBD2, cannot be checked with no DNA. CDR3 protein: CASSLGLKAGGMVREQYF.